One and the same sample provided the 7 T cell receptor beta chains below, sequenced in a study of metastatic and nonmetastatic thyroid tumors. MiXCR reprocessed the PCR reads for TCRdb. The sample shows fewer than 25,000 clones, more than 15% of them seen only once. Not a single patient had been given any form of treatment at any point before undergoing thyroid surgery. The sample consisted of adjacent normal tissue. The source is a male donor with papillary thyroid cancer or a benign thyroid nodule (not recorded which). Some clones in this sample may be carry-over from other donors' samples.

Comment on this clone: No conserved phenylalanine or tryptophan ends this CDR3, so it is likely a read error. CDR3 nucleotide sequence: TGCGCAAGCAGCTTGGGGAGACTACATCCCTACCAAGAGACCCAGTACTCC. Translation: CASSLGRLHPYQETQYS. The rearrangement links TRBV5-1 to TRBJ2-5, with D perhaps matching TRBD2 (5 bases). The germline V gene has CDR1 SGHRS and CDR2 YFSETQ. CDR3 length: 17 residues.

The count of this clone is one. This chain uses TRBV7-2 with TRBJ2-7; D is perhaps TRBD2 (6 bases). Germline V CDR1 and CDR2: SGHTA, FQGNSA. Between the trimmed V and J ends, which lost 9 bases and 7 bases, there was a span of 25 bases. The CDR3 contains 15 residues. The CDR3 sequence: CASTLAASLYREQYF. The CDR3, as DNA: TGTGCCAGTACCTTAGCGGCATCCCTATACCGGGAGCAGTACTTC.

The CDR3 DNA is TGTGCCAGCAGTTTGGCCCAGTTCTATGGCTACACCTTC. As protein: CASSLAQFYGYTF. The rearrangement links TRBV12-3 or TRBV12-4 to TRBJ1-2; no clear D gene. Trimming pared 3 bases from V and 4 bases from J, leaving 9 bases between. The CDR3 sequence is 13 residues long.

This clone was seen repeatedly, ten times or more. This chain joins TRBV29-1 and TRBJ1-1, with D unclear. The CDR3 loop spans 13 amino acids. The germline gives CDR1 SQVTM, CDR2 ANQGSEA. V was trimmed by 5 bases and J by 1 base, leaving 11 bases between them. The CDR3 reads CSVSWARNTEAFF. CDR3 nucleotides: TGCAGCGTTTCCTGGGCCCGGAACACTGAAGCTTTCTTT.

The V gene is TRBV12-3 or TRBV12-4, the J gene TRBJ2-2, with TRBD2 identical over 8 bases. Trimming cost V 5 bases and J 3 bases; bases outside gene matches: 20. This CDR3 contains 20 residues. The CDR3 sequence: CASSLTGLGVGTPDTGELFF. The CDR3 DNA reads as TGTGCCAGCAGTCTTACGGGACTAGGTGTGGGAACCCCCGACACCGGGGAGCTGTTTTTT.

The rearrangement links TRBV7-3 to TRBJ2-7; D remains ambiguous. CDR3 length equals 14 residues. Trimming took off 2 bases at V and 0 bases at J, with 8 bases between the two ends. The germline gives CDR1 SGHTA, CDR2 FQGTGA. This CDR3 is CASSLLTGSYEQYF. DNA of the CDR3: TGTGCCAGCAGCTTATTGACCGGCTCCTACGAGCAGTACTTC.

This clone is categorized as medium-sized. CDR3 in amino acids: CATSDLGQGGGGELFF. The CDR3 DNA reads as TGTGCCACCAGTGATCTAGGACAGGGAGGTGGCGGGGAGCTGTTTTTT. The chain carries TRBV24-1 and TRBJ2-2, with 8 bases that match TRBD1. The V segment lost 3 bases and the J segment 7 bases; nucleotides outside the gene matches: 9. Germline-derived CDR1 and CDR2 are KGHDR and SFDVKD. The CDR3 contains 16 residues.